In its sample, the clone carrying this T cell receptor (beta chain) was seen many times. The antigen is undetermined. Using RNA transcripts as the source, TCR beta CDR3 regions were amplified. The HTBI primer set served for first-round RT-PCR of the TCR CDR3. One entry per CDR3 protein results from TCRdb running MiXCR on the multiplex PCR reads. Here the sample spans hundreds of thousands of distinct CDR3 sequences, 16% being singletons. This entry comes from a study of T cells in Graves' hyperthyroidism and ophthalmopathy. Regarding the study as a whole: For ophthalmopathy, model prediction preceded onset by a median about 6 months.

This CDR3 has 16 residues. Germline V CDR1 and CDR2: SNHLY, FYNNEI. The V and J ends lost 4 bases and 1 base, in that order; junction bases with no gene match: 2. Sequenced material: blood. This clonotype was obtained from a woman aged 40 to 50 with Graves' ophthalmopathy. The V call is TRBV2, the J call TRBJ2-3; 13 bases map to TRBD2. CDR3 in DNA: TGTGCCAGCAGTGGGACTAGCGGGAGAGGCACAGATACGCAGTATTTT. Residues: CASSGTSGRGTDTQYF.